The text below deals with one T cell receptor (beta chain). Its antigen is unidentified. Produced via immunoSEQ multiplex PCR; TCRdb's table is partial and in-frame only. The sample has tens of thousands of clones; 94% are singletons. The data stem from a study of OX40 agonist ivuxolimab in advanced cancers. Across the whole study: Treatment of patients was with ivuxolimab, an agonistic anti-OX40 (CD134) antibody. Patients in dose escalation had liver, melanoma, kidney or head and neck cancers. Study-level points and caveats: Within 6 weeks, CD4+ and CD8+ blood T cells expanded clonally at 0.1 to 3.0 mg/kg. Partial responders at 0.1-3.0 mg/kg had among the lowest clonal expansion.

This CDR3 has 13 amino acids. V lost 0 bases and J lost 4, with 7 bases in between. Per the germline V gene, CDR1 is SGHVS and CDR2 is FNYEAQ. The chain recombines TRBV7-6 with TRBJ2-7; no clear D. The sequence was collected from an adult with an advanced solid tumor such as melanoma, head and neck, liver or kidney cancer. This sample comprised CD4+ or CD8+ T cells sorted from blood, obtained in a trial of the OX40 agonist ivuxolimab. The CDR3 region has the DNA TGTGCCAGCAGCTTAGCCGCGTCTTACGAGCAGTACTTC. Protein product: CASSLAASYEQYF.